A single sample is the source of the 21 T cell receptor beta chains below, sequenced in a study of response to subunit inactivated influenza vaccine. TCRdb itself ran the RT-PCR reads through MiXCR, one entry per CDR3 protein. The sample shows about 570,000 distinct CDR3 sequences, over 9% of them seen only once. These data also formed part of another study, on T cells expressing NK-cell markers. As that study records: TCR beta cDNA was generated via 5'RACE template switching incorporating UMIs.

The sample was PBMCs from blood, taken on the day of vaccination. The receptors were gathered from a man aged 45-60 years who received an inactivated influenza vaccine.

In its sample, this clonotype was seen a few times. V usage is TRBV7-8 and J usage is TRBJ2-7, with 9 bases fitting TRBD1. This CDR3 is built from 15 residues. From germline, CDR1 is SGHVS and CDR2 FQNEAQ. V dropped 4 bases and J dropped 3; count of bases not matched to a gene: 7. The CDR3, as DNA: TGTGCCAGCAGCTCCCGGGACAGGGTAGGCTACGAGCAGTACTTC. Its protein product is CASSSRDRVGYEQYF.

This clonotype appeared a few times. This sequence joins TRBV3-1 and TRBJ2-1, with 11 positions matching TRBD1. The V segment lost 4 bases and the J segment 7 bases; nucleotides outside the gene matches: 12. Germline CDR1 and CDR2: LGHDT and YNNKEL (reference sequence). This CDR3 contains 17 residues. Here the CDR3 DNA reads TGTGCCAGCAGCCCCCCTATTAGGACAGGGGGCACGAATGAGCAGTTCTTC. Its protein is CASSPPIRTGGTNEQFF.

The chain carries TRBV20-1 and TRBJ2-2, with 7 nucleotides matching TRBD2. CDR1 is DFQATT, CDR2 SNEGSKA, per germline (reference sequence). The CDR3 contains 14 residues. Trimming at V came to 3 bases and at J to 3 bases, leaving 4 bases not matched to a gene. CDR3 sequence (DNA): TGCAGTGCTAGGCAGCGGGGACACACCGGGGAGCTGTTTTTT. This sequence encodes CSARQRGHTGELFF.

This clonotype has just a few counts. The chain uses TRBV3-1 and TRBJ1-4; D perhaps matches TRBD1 (5 bases). The CDR3 spans 14 residues. Trimming took 2 bases from V and 5 from J, leaving 9 bases between them. Germline V lookup: CDR1 LGHDT, CDR2 YNNKEL (reference sequence). In nucleotides, the CDR3 is TGTGCCAGCAGCCAAAGGGACGGAAATGAAAAACTGTTTTTT. This translates into CASSQRDGNEKLFF.

This clonotype was seen a handful of times. V gene TRBV7-9 combines with J gene TRBJ2-2; the D is unclear. Germline-derived CDR1 and CDR2 are SEHNR and FQNEAQ (reference sequence). Deletions cut 5 bases from V and 8 bases from J, with 12 bases between. The CDR3 is 13 residues long. The CDR3 loop is CASSDRAGGELFF. The CDR3 nucleotides are TGTGCCAGCAGCGACCGTGCCGGGGGGGAGCTGTTTTTT.

The rearrangement joins TRBV30 to TRBJ2-2; the match to TRBD2 covers 7 bases. In germline, CDR1 is GTSNPN, CDR2 SVGIG (reference sequence). The length of the CDR3 is 13 residues. V lost 6 bases and J lost 4; bases outside the gene matches: 5. CDR3 in DNA: TGTGCCTGCCCCCGGACTAGCACCGGGGAGCTGTTTTTT. Protein: CACPRTSTGELFF.

The chain couples TRBV9 to TRBJ1-6; no clear D. Germline V gene lookup returns CDR1 SGDLS and CDR2 YYNGEE. The V and J ends lost 3 bases and 7 bases respectively, with 17 bases between them. The CDR3 runs 16 residues. The CDR3 DNA follows: TGTGCCAGCAGCGCCGCTCTATGGACGGAAAATTCACCCCTCCACTTT. It specifies CASSAALWTENSPLHF.

The chain combines TRBV12-3 or TRBV12-4 with TRBJ2-7, with 7 bases identical to TRBD1. This CDR3 contains 13 residues. The V gene end was trimmed by 1 base and the J gene end by 7 bases; junction bases not matched to a gene: 4. The CDR3 is CASSLGDRAEQYF. The CDR3 region has the DNA TGTGCCAGCAGTTTAGGAGACAGGGCGGAGCAGTACTTC.

J is TRBJ2-3 and V is TRBV13, with TRBD1 matching over 8 bases. CDR1 PRHDT and CDR2 FYEKMQ come from the germline V gene (reference sequence). The V and J ends lost 3 bases and 2 bases, in that order; junction bases with no gene match: 4. This CDR3 has 15 amino acids. The CDR3 DNA reads TGTGCCAGCAGCTTCGGGACAGGCCTCACAGATACGCAGTATTTT. Translation gives CASSFGTGLTDTQYF.

The rearrangement uses TRBV4-3 and TRBJ1-2; D is perhaps TRBD1 (6 bases). The CDR3 is 15 amino acids. V lost 0 bases to trimming and J lost 3 bases, with 11 bases between them. Looked up from germline, CDR1 is LGHNA and CDR2 is YSLEER. The CDR3 sequence: CASSQDPGDDYGYTF. Here the CDR3 DNA reads TGCGCCAGCAGCCAAGATCCAGGGGACGACTATGGCTACACCTTC.

In this sample, this clonotype turned up many times. V usage is TRBV11-2 and J usage is TRBJ2-7; TRBD1 might be the D (5 bases). Trimming pared 2 bases from V and 5 bases from J, leaving 10 bases between. The CDR3 runs to 13 residues. Germline CDR1 SGHAT, CDR2 FQNNGV. CDR3 coding DNA: TGTGCCAGCAGCTTACCAGGGTCTCACGAGCAGTACTTC. Translated, it gives CASSLPGSHEQYF.

The chain employs TRBV5-1 and TRBJ2-7; the D gene is possibly TRBD1 (7 bases). This CDR3 is built from 15 residues. V was trimmed by 1 base and J by 5 bases, leaving 16 bases between them. The germline V gene encodes CDR1 SGHRS and CDR2 YFSETQ. Here the CDR3 DNA reads TGCGCCAGCAGCTTGTTCTCCAGGGGGGCAAACGAGCAGTACTTC. Translation gives CASSLFSRGANEQYF.

The V gene is TRBV6-2 or TRBV6-3, the J gene TRBJ1-5, with 7 nucleotides matching TRBD1. The CDR3 spans 18 residues. Germline V lookup: CDR1 MNHEY, CDR2 SVGEGT. With V trimmed by 2 bases and J by 0 bases, 10 bases remained unmatched. CDR3 amino acids: CASSYLSGRGYSNQPQHF. CDR3 DNA sequence: TGTGCCAGCAGTTACCTCTCGGGCAGGGGGTATAGCAATCAGCCCCAGCATTTT.

The sample holds a few counts of this clonotype. The V call is TRBV5-1, the J call TRBJ1-5, with D unresolved. Between the trimmed V and J ends, which lost 2 bases and 5 bases, there was a span of 11 bases. The germline V gene has CDR1 SGHRS and CDR2 YFSETQ. CDR3 length: 14 amino acids. In nucleotides, the CDR3 is TGCGCCAGCAGCTTAATGGGGATTGATCAGCCCCAGCATTTT. Its protein is CASSLMGIDQPQHF.

This clonotype turned up a few times. The rearrangement uses TRBV30 and TRBJ1-5; unclear D gene. Germline V CDR1 and CDR2: GTSNPN, SVGIG (reference sequence). This CDR3 is 13 amino acids long. The V and J ends lost 5 bases and 2 bases respectively, with 10 bases between them. The CDR3 sequence: CAWAGYGNQPQHF. The CDR3 nucleotides read TGTGCCTGGGCCGGGTACGGCAATCAGCCCCAGCATTTT.

The V and J genes are TRBV4-2 and TRBJ2-1; D unresolved. V shed 5 bases and J shed 0 bases, with 17 bases lying between them. Germline loops: CDR1 LGHNA, CDR2 YNFKEQ. The CDR3 is 17 residues long. The CDR3: CASSTWESSSSYNEQFF. In nucleotides, the CDR3 is TGTGCCAGCAGCACCTGGGAATCGTCGAGCTCCTACAATGAGCAGTTCTTC.

In its sample, this clonotype was seen a few times. The rearrangement uses TRBV18 and TRBJ2-7, with unresolved D. Trimming stripped 3 bases from V and 2 bases from J, with 11 bases between. The germline V gene has CDR1 KGHSH and CDR2 LQKENI. The CDR3 loop spans 14 amino acids. The CDR3 nucleotides read TGTGCCAGCTCACCCACCCGGATGCCCTACGAGCAGTACTTC. Protein sequence: CASSPTRMPYEQYF.

This clonotype was picked up many times. The chain links TRBV10-3 to TRBJ2-1; TRBD2 matches 9 bases. The J segment lost 6 bases and the V segment lost 3 bases, leaving 9 bases of the junction unmatched. This CDR3 contains 16 residues. Germline values: CDR1 ENHRY, CDR2 SYGVKD. In DNA form, the CDR3 reads TGTGCCATCAGTGAAGGTTGGAGCGGGAGGAGCAATGAGCAGTTCTTC. Its translation: CAISEGWSGRSNEQFF.

The rearrangement links TRBV4-1 to TRBJ2-1; TRBD2 aligns across 8 bases. The length of the CDR3 is 16 residues. The ends lost 1 base at V and 3 bases at J; junction bases unmatched: 5. Germline V gene data show CDR1 as MGHRA and CDR2 as YSYEKL. The CDR3 bases are TGCGCCAGCAGCCAAGGTAGCGGGGAAATCTACAATGAGCAGTTCTTC. Translating it yields CASSQGSGEIYNEQFF.

This clonotype was observed a handful of times. This chain joins TRBV29-1 and TRBJ1-1; 8 nucleotides align to TRBD1. The CDR3 covers 13 residues. J lost 0 bases, V lost 7 bases, and 4 bases had no gene match. Germline-derived CDR1 and CDR2 are SQVTM and ANQGSEA. The CDR3 is CSGGQVMNTEAFF. The CDR3 region has the DNA TGCAGCGGGGGACAGGTTATGAACACTGAAGCTTTCTTT. The whole variable domain, remainder taken from reference TRBV29-1 and TRBJ1-1, is SAVISQKPSRDICQRGTSLTIQCQVDSQVTMMFWYRQQPGQSLTLIATANQGSEATYESGFVIDKFPISRPNLTFSTLTVSNMSPEDSSIYLCSGGQVMNTEAFFGQGTRLTVV.

In this sample, this clonotype turned up a few times. The CDR3 nucleotides read TGTGCCAGCTCACCGACAGCAGATAATTCACCCCTCCACTTT. Encoded protein: CASSPTADNSPLHF. The V call is TRBV18, the J call TRBJ1-6; possible D gene TRBD1, 5 bases. V lost 3 bases and J lost 5, with 8 bases in between. CDR1 KGHSH and CDR2 LQKENI come from the germline V gene. CDR3 length: 14 amino acids.